There are a few counts of the clone carrying this T cell receptor beta chain. This record belongs to a study of blood T cell repertoires in COVID-19. The protocol was immunoSEQ multiplex PCR, while the TCRdb copy is restricted to in-frame clones and leaves out a portion. The table records approximately 470,000 clones, about 90% of them present only once. Two negative PCRs, clearance, or symptom resolution characterized the recovered Cohort 3 donors. The germline V gene encodes CDR1 SEHNR and CDR2 FQNEAQ (reference sequence). The trim removed 5 bases at V and 2 bases at J, leaving 9 bases unmatched. CDR3 length: 15 residues.

The chain employs TRBV7-9 and TRBJ2-7; TRBD1 matches 7 bases. The specimen sequenced was PBMCs or T cells enriched from blood (not recorded which). This TCR derives from a woman between 18 and 29 years old who had recovered from COVID-19. CDR3: CASSNTTTGAYEQYF. As DNA, the CDR3 is TGTGCCAGCAGCAATACCACTACAGGGGCCTACGAGCAGTACTTC.